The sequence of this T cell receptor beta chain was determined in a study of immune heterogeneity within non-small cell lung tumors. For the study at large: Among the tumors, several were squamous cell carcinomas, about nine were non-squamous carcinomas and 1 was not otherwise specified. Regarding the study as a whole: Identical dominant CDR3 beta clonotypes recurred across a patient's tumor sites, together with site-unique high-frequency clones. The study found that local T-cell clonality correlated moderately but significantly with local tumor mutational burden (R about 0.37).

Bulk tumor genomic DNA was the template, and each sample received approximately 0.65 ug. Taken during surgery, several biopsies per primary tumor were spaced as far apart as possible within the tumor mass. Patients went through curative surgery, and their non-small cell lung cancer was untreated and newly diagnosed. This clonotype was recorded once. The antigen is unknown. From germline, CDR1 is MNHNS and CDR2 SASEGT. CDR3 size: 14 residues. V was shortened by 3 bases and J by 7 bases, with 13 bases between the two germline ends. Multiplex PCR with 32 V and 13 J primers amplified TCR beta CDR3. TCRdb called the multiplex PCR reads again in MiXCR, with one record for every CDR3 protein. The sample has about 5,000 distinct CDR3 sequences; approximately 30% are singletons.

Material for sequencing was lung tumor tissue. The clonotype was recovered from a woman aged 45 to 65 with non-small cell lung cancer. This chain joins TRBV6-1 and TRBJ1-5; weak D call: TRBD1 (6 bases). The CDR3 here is CASSDGPGAQPQHF. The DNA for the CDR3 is TGTGCCAGCAGTGACGGGCCAGGGGCACAGCCCCAGCATTTT.